Included here is one T cell receptor beta chain sequence, with context. Antigen unknown. This record comes from a study of cytomegalovirus exposure and HLA in healthy donors. Study-wide results and limits: A reported reduction in N-insertions relative to the roughly 710-donor mean was seen in an Asian-associated ancestry cluster in a later analysis. The study designated roughly 160 TCR beta chains cytomegalovirus-associated. Prior analysis indicated that the majority of TCR beta V segments exhibited productivity approximately 87% or approximately 30% of the time.

Vbeta (60) and Jbeta (13) primers were used in the PCR. Methods used by the authors: About 10 million of some 80 million unique TCR beta chains were shared, per a later count. This table comes from immunoSEQ multiplex PCR, and its TCRdb copy is limited to in-frame clones, with some not included. V and J calls and clone size are given by that table; D and trimming were obtained from the DNA. The sample lists fewer than 130,000 clones; 79% were seen once. Germline values: CDR1 MNHNY, CDR2 SVGAGI (reference sequence). Trimming took 7 bases from V and 5 from J, leaving 16 bases between them. The CDR3 is 14 amino acids.

The TCR sequence derives from a man aged 25 to 45 in good health and CMV-seropositive. Sequencing used PBMCs. The rearrangement uses TRBV6-6 and TRBJ2-3, with a weak D call TRBD2 (7 bases). The CDR3 sequence is CASNNAGAGDTQYF. CDR3 in DNA: TGTGCCAGCAATAACGCGGGGGCGGGAGATACGCAGTATTTT.